A single sample is the source of the 29 T cell receptor beta chains below, sequenced in a study of OX40 agonist ivuxolimab in advanced cancers. The table came from immunoSEQ multiplex PCR; TCRdb's copy has only in-frame clones and leaves some out. The sample lists about 74,000 clones, roughly 84% occurring once. Sequenced material: CD4+ or CD8+ T cells sorted from blood, taken in a trial of the OX40 agonist ivuxolimab. These receptors all come from an adult with an advanced solid tumor such as melanoma, head and neck, liver or kidney cancer.

This rearrangement joins TRBV28 to TRBJ2-1; the D is unclear. Trimming pared 5 bases from V and 3 bases from J, leaving 11 bases between. This CDR3 region has 14 residues. CDR1 is MDHEN and CDR2 is SYDVKM in the germline V gene. The CDR3 bases are TGTGCCAGCAGTGCTATGCCCAGCTACAATGAGCAGTTCTTC. Its protein is CASSAMPSYNEQFF.

This clone appeared once. The rearrangement uses TRBV4-3 and TRBJ2-3; TRBD1 aligns across 9 bases. Trimming removed 8 bases from V and 2 bases from J; junction bases left unmatched: 11. This CDR3 has 16 residues. Germline V CDR1 and CDR2: LGHNA, YSLEER. The CDR3 DNA follows: TGCGCCAGCTCGGACAGGGGAACCTTATACACAGATACGCAGTATTTT. This gives the protein CASSDRGTLYTDTQYF.

The chain couples TRBV9 to TRBJ2-2, with 9 bases matching TRBD1. J gave up 7 bases and V 0 bases, and 7 bases lay outside the gene matches. The CDR3 sequence is 16 residues long. Germline V CDR1 and CDR2: SGDLS, YYNGEE. The DNA of the CDR3 is TGTGCCAGCAGCGTAGATTCACAGGGGGCTGGCGGGGAGCTGTTTTTT. It is translated as CASSVDSQGAGGELFF.

The chain couples TRBV7-6 to TRBJ2-1; 8 nucleotides align to TRBD2. CDR3 length: 15 residues. Germline V lookup: CDR1 SGHVS, CDR2 FNYEAQ. Trimming removed 4 bases from V and 2 bases from J; junction bases left unmatched: 4. The CDR3 protein is CASSSGGVPYNEQFF. In nucleotides, the CDR3 is TGTGCCAGCAGCTCCGGGGGGGTTCCCTACAATGAGCAGTTCTTC.

The chain is built from TRBV6-1 and TRBJ1-3; D ambiguous. V was cut by 2 bases and J by 4 bases, with 9 bases left in between. The V gene's germline CDR1 is MNHNS and CDR2 SASEGT. The CDR3 spans 14 residues. The CDR3 spells CASSESAQGNTIYF. Written as DNA, the CDR3 is TGTGCCAGCAGTGAAAGTGCGCAAGGAAACACCATATATTTT.

The V and J genes are TRBV5-1 and TRBJ2-5; a weak D match, TRBD1 (6 bases). Germline CDR1 reads SGHRS; CDR2 reads YFSETQ. V was pared by 4 bases and J by 3 bases, with 13 bases between. The CDR3 has 14 amino acids. The CDR3 DNA reads as TGCGCCAGCAGCCCCGGGACAATGGAAGAGACCCAGTACTTC. Amino acids: CASSPGTMEETQYF.

V gene TRBV5-1 combines with J gene TRBJ2-1; D is possibly TRBD2 (5 bases). The CDR3 is made up of 12 amino acids. V was pared by 4 bases and J by 8 bases, with 10 bases between. The germline CDR1 and CDR2 sequences are SGHRS and YFSETQ. CDR3 residues: CASSEGSDEQFF. In DNA, the CDR3 is TGCGCCAGCAGCGAAGGGAGCGATGAGCAGTTCTTC. Together with reference TRBV5-1 and TRBJ2-1, the CDR3 gives the full variable domain: KAGVTQTPRYLIKTRGQQVTLSCSPISGHRSVSWYQQTPGQGLQFLFEYFSETQRNKGNFPGRFSGRQFSNSRSEMNVSTLELGDSALYLCASSEGSDEQFFGPGTRLTVL.

The chain combines TRBV9 with TRBJ2-4; D is possibly TRBD2 (5 bases). The CDR3 has 15 residues. Germline V gene sequence: CDR1 SGDLS, CDR2 YYNGEE. Trimming removed 0 bases at V and 1 base at J, with 8 bases between. The DNA for the CDR3 is TGTGCCAGCAGCGTAGCGGGCGGGGCCAAAAACATTCAGTACTTC. Residues: CASSVAGGAKNIQYF.

This clone was seen a handful of times. The rearrangement joins TRBV5-1 to TRBJ2-2, with D possibly matching TRBD1 (5 bases). V was pared by 1 base and J by 4 bases, with 8 bases between. CDR3 size: 14 residues. The germline gives CDR1 SGHRS, CDR2 YFSETQ. CDR3 bases: TGCGCCAGCAGCTTGCGGCAGGGCACCGGGGAGCTGTTTTTT. Its protein is CASSLRQGTGELFF.

The genes are TRBV5-5 and TRBJ2-3; 13 nucleotides align to TRBD2. CDR3 size: 15 residues. V shed 5 bases, J shed 4 bases, and the junction held 4 bases outside the gene matches. CDR1 is SGHKS, CDR2 YYEKEE, per germline (reference sequence). The CDR3 protein is CASRSGLAGPDTQYF. CDR3 bases: TGTGCCAGCAGGTCGGGACTAGCGGGACCAGATACGCAGTATTTT.

This clone was found a few times. The rearrangement links TRBV9 to TRBJ2-7, with D perhaps matching TRBD1 (6 bases). Germline assignment: CDR1 SGDLS and CDR2 YYNGEE. Deletions cut 0 bases from V and 3 bases from J, with 10 bases between. The CDR3 extends over 14 amino acids. CDR3 sequence: CASSVGRGNYEQYF. The CDR3 DNA sequence: TGTGCCAGCAGCGTAGGCAGGGGAAACTACGAGCAGTACTTC.

J is TRBJ1-5 and V is TRBV5-4; unclear D gene. Trimming left V 0 bases short and J 2 bases short, with 6 bases between. Germline loops: CDR1 SGHNT, CDR2 YYREEE (reference sequence). There are 14 residues in the CDR3. This chain's CDR3 is CASSLGVGNQPQHF. Written as DNA, the CDR3 is TGTGCCAGCAGCTTGGGTGTAGGCAATCAGCCCCAGCATTTT.

This clone came up once. The rearrangement links TRBV7-8 to TRBJ1-3; D remains ambiguous. The V gene lost 1 base and the J gene lost 5 bases, with 3 bases spanning the gap. The CDR3 is 12 residues long. Germline V gene lookup returns CDR1 SGHVS and CDR2 FQNEAQ. CDR3 protein: CASSLDRNTIYF. CDR3 DNA: TGTGCCAGCAGCTTAGACAGAAACACCATATATTTT.

The genes are TRBV28 and TRBJ1-3, with unresolved D. Germline V gene lookup returns CDR1 MDHEN and CDR2 SYDVKM. This CDR3 spans 13 amino acids. V was cut by 7 bases and J by 4 bases, with 11 bases left in between. The CDR3 region is CASTTPQGNTIYF. CDR3 DNA: TGTGCCAGCACTACTCCCCAGGGAAACACCATATATTTT.

This chain connects TRBV27 to TRBJ2-5; TRBD2 aligns across 7 bases. The CDR3 consists of 15 residues. Looked up from germline, CDR1 is MNHEY and CDR2 is SMNVEV (reference sequence). J was trimmed by 6 bases and V by 7 bases; bases with no gene match: 14. In nucleotides, the CDR3 is TGTGCCAGCACCAGGCTGGGAGGGAACGTAAAGACCCAGTACTTC. Its translation: CASTRLGGNVKTQYF.

This clone was observed once. The V call is TRBV12-1, the J call TRBJ2-7; the table's D gene call, TRBD2, was not cross checked with the DNA. TRBV12-1 is a listed pseudogene. The CDR3 spans 16 residues. This chain's CDR3 is CASSVTGTSGAFEQYF. The CDR3 DNA is TGTGCCAGCAGCGTCACCGGGACTAGCGGAGCCTTTGAGCAGTACTTC.

The V call is TRBV28, the J call TRBJ2-7; 8 bases are shared with TRBD1. Germline V gene data show CDR1 as MDHEN and CDR2 as SYDVKM. This CDR3 comprises 14 residues. Trimming cost V 2 bases and J 5 bases; bases outside gene matches: 5. The CDR3 protein is CASSLIGQGHEQYF. The CDR3 DNA is TGTGCCAGCAGTTTAATAGGACAGGGTCACGAGCAGTACTTC.

The chain uses TRBV27 and TRBJ2-7; TRBD1 might be the D (6 bases). The CDR3 spans 17 residues. The germline V gene encodes CDR1 MNHEY and CDR2 SMNVEV (reference sequence). Trimming removed 1 base from V and 0 bases from J, with 16 bases in between. The CDR3 DNA follows: TGTGCCAGCAGTTTATTGGGCCTCAGACAGGACTCCTACGAGCAGTACTTC. This encodes CASSLLGLRQDSYEQYF.

The genes are TRBV11-3 and TRBJ2-3, with 8 bases that match TRBD2. CDR1 is SGHNT, CDR2 YENEEA, per germline. Unmatched junction bases numbered 8, after V lost 5 bases and J lost 1 base. The CDR3 contains 16 residues. As DNA, the CDR3 is TGTGCCAGCAGCCATAAGCCGGGACTAGGCACAGATACGCAGTATTTT. Residues: CASSHKPGLGTDTQYF.

The V and J genes are TRBV19 and TRBJ1-3, with D uncertain. Germline V gene sequence: CDR1 LNHDA, CDR2 SQIVND (reference sequence). This CDR3 has 12 amino acids. Trimming took 10 bases from V and 4 from J, leaving 11 bases between them. The CDR3 coding sequence is TGTGCCACCGATGCGGGAGGAAACACCATATATTTT. Its protein is CATDAGGNTIYF.

This sequence joins TRBV6-1 and TRBJ2-3, with D perhaps matching TRBD1 or TRBD2 (5 bases each). The V end was cut by 6 bases, the J end by 3 bases, with 16 bases between. Per germline, CDR1 MNHNS and CDR2 SASEGT. This CDR3 has 15 residues. CDR3 amino acids: CASSPERGETDTQYF. The CDR3 DNA is TGTGCCAGCAGCCCTGAAAGGGGAGAAACAGATACGCAGTATTTT.

The V gene is TRBV6-6, the J gene TRBJ2-3; 10 bases are shared with TRBD1. Germline V gives CDR1 MNHNY, CDR2 SVGAGI (reference sequence). This CDR3 spans 12 amino acids. Germline trimming cut 6 bases from V and 13 bases from J; bases unmatched to any gene: 7. The CDR3 is CASSRDRGSKYF. In DNA form, the CDR3 reads TGTGCCAGCAGCCGGGACAGGGGTTCTAAGTATTTT.

The chain combines TRBV15 with TRBJ1-3, with D uncertain. V was shortened by 4 bases and J by 0 bases, with 1 base between the two germline ends. The CDR3 loop spans 12 amino acids. The germline V gene encodes CDR1 LNHNV and CDR2 YYDKDF (reference sequence). The CDR3 is CATSISGNTIYF. In nucleotides, the CDR3 is TGTGCCACCAGCATCTCTGGAAACACCATATATTTT.

This clone showed up just a few times. The CDR3: CASSRQGADEQYF. DNA of the CDR3: TGTGCCAGCTCACGACAGGGGGCGGACGAGCAGTACTTC. The genes are TRBV18 and TRBJ2-7, with 10 positions matching TRBD1. Germline CDR1 and CDR2: KGHSH and LQKENI. J was trimmed by 5 bases and V by 4 bases; bases with no gene match: 2. The CDR3 extends over 13 amino acids.

The chain joins TRBV5-1 to TRBJ2-3; TRBD2 is a possible D gene (5 bases). The length of the CDR3 is 15 residues. The germline V gene has CDR1 SGHRS and CDR2 YFSETQ. Trimming shortened V by 2 bases and J by 4 bases, and 14 bases separated the two germline ends. The CDR3 sequence is CASSFGELVPDTQYF. Written as DNA, the CDR3 is TGCGCCAGCAGCTTCGGGGAGCTTGTCCCAGATACGCAGTATTTT.

The chain uses TRBV7-9 and TRBJ2-5; TRBD1 agrees at 10 bases. From germline, CDR1 is SEHNR and CDR2 FQNEAQ (reference sequence). The CDR3 is made up of 15 amino acids. With V trimmed by 7 bases and J by 0 bases, 5 bases remained unmatched. CDR3 coding DNA: TGTGCCAGCAACCGGGGACAGGGGAACCAAGAGACCCAGTACTTC. This sequence encodes CASNRGQGNQETQYF.

As regards this clone: One end of the junction is discordant with germline, which a read error may explain. CDR3 in amino acids: CASSLARSSHNEQFF. The CDR3 nucleotides read TGTGCCAGCAGCCTAGCTAGGAGCTCCCACAATGAGCAGTTCTTC. This chain connects TRBV27 to TRBJ2-1, with TRBD2 as a possible D gene (5 bases). From germline, CDR1 is MNHEY and CDR2 SMNVEV (reference sequence). There are 15 residues in the CDR3.

The chain recombines TRBV28 with TRBJ2-2, with D perhaps matching TRBD2 (6 bases). V dropped 6 bases and J dropped 4 bases, with 15 bases sitting between them. This CDR3 contains 15 residues. The germline V gene has CDR1 MDHEN and CDR2 SYDVKM. The DNA for the CDR3 is TGTGCCAGCAGGGAGGAGGGAGCGGGCACCGGGGAGCTGTTTTTT. It translates to CASREEGAGTGELFF.

The gene calls are TRBV4-2 and TRBJ1-3; 7 bases are a match to TRBD1. Trimming took 0 bases from V and 4 from J; bases not matched to a gene: 3. From germline, CDR1 is LGHNA and CDR2 YNFKEQ. The CDR3 runs 15 residues. The CDR3 nucleotides read TGTGCCAGCAGCCAAGAGTACAGGGGAGGAAACACCATATATTTT. It is translated as CASSQEYRGGNTIYF.